This entry lists 28 T cell receptor beta chains sequenced from one sample in a study of shared clonotypes between healthy human individuals. The protocol was immunoSEQ multiplex PCR, while the TCRdb copy is restricted to in-frame clones and leaves out a portion. Of some 2.4 million clones in the sample, roughly 93% were seen once. Sequencing input: naive CD4+ T cells from PBMCs. The subset is: CD45RA+ positively selected. The receptors originated from a man between 18 and 35 years old in good health. Some clones in this sample may be carry-over from other donors' samples.

This clone was seen only once. The rearrangement links TRBV7-9 to TRBJ2-2; D gene uncertain. The V gene lost 1 base and the J gene lost 9 bases, with 12 bases spanning the gap. The CDR3 is 14 amino acids. The germline V gene has CDR1 SEHNR and CDR2 FQNEAQ (reference sequence). Written as DNA, the CDR3 is TGTGCCAGCAGCTTAGGTATGGCGGTTCGGGAGCTGTTTTTT. Amino acids: CASSLGMAVRELFF.

This chain connects TRBV27 to TRBJ1-3; D gene uncertain. The CDR3 extends over 14 amino acids. Trimming took off 6 bases at V and 4 bases at J, with 13 bases between the two ends. Germline V gene data show CDR1 as MNHEY and CDR2 as SMNVEV (reference sequence). This CDR3 reads CASSRKAVGNTIYF. The CDR3 DNA is TGTGCCAGCAGCCGGAAGGCTGTCGGAAACACCATATATTTT.

The chain couples TRBV14 to TRBJ2-5; TRBD2 matches 12 bases. The germline V gene encodes CDR1 SGHDN and CDR2 FVKESK. The CDR3 runs to 17 residues. Losses at the gene ends were 6 bases for V and 0 bases for J; bases not matched to a gene: 8. The CDR3 bases are TGTGCCAGCAGTCCCCTAGCGGGAGGGCCCTACCAAGAGACCCAGTACTTC. This translates into CASSPLAGGPYQETQYF. Full variable domain (outside the CDR3, taken from reference TRBV14 and TRBJ2-5): EAGVTQFPSHSVIEKGQTVTLRCDPISGHDNLYWYRRVMGKEIKFLLHFVKESKQDESGMPNNRFLAERTGGTYSTLKVQPAELEDSGVYFCASSPLAGGPYQETQYFGPGTRLLVL.

The chain employs TRBV28 and TRBJ2-5, with a weak D call TRBD1 (5 bases). CDR3 length: 16 residues. Deletions cut 3 bases from V and 3 bases from J, with 17 bases between. Germline-derived CDR1 and CDR2 are MDHEN and SYDVKM. The CDR3 here is CASSFLSRGSEETQYF. The CDR3 coding sequence is TGTGCCAGCAGTTTCCTGTCTAGGGGCTCAGAAGAGACCCAGTACTTC.

The genes are TRBV19 and TRBJ2-1; 7 nucleotides match TRBD2. Per the germline V gene, CDR1 is LNHDA and CDR2 is SQIVND (reference sequence). CDR3 length: 16 residues. With 4 bases clipped from V and 1 base from J, the junction kept 7 bases outside the gene matches. The CDR3 loop reads CASSTSGMKSYNEQFF. DNA for the CDR3: TGTGCCAGTAGTACAAGCGGGATGAAGTCCTACAATGAGCAGTTCTTC.

The rearrangement joins TRBV2 to TRBJ1-5; TRBD1 aligns across 7 bases. The J segment lost 4 bases and the V segment lost 8 bases, leaving 5 bases of the junction unmatched. CDR1 is SNHLY, CDR2 FYNNEI, per germline. The CDR3 totals 13 residues. Written as DNA, the CDR3 is TGTGCCAGCTCGGGACAGACAAATCAGCCCCAGCATTTT. It translates to CASSGQTNQPQHF.

The chain carries TRBV11-2 and TRBJ2-3; 14 nucleotides align to TRBD2. CDR1 is SGHAT and CDR2 is FQNNGV in the germline V gene. The CDR3 totals 17 residues. V shed 5 bases, J shed 6 bases, and the junction held 10 bases outside the gene matches. In DNA form, the CDR3 reads TGTGCCAGCAGCCAAGATGGGACTAGCGGGAGCTCTGATACGCAGTATTTT. This gives the protein CASSQDGTSGSSDTQYF.

DNA of the CDR3: TGTGCCATCAGCGTGACGGTATCGAACACCGGGGAGCTGTTTTTT. Encoded protein: CAISVTVSNTGELFF. The chain uses TRBV10-3 and TRBJ2-2; D not certain. The CDR3 runs 15 residues. V shed 6 bases and J shed 0 bases, with 11 bases lying between them. Germline assignment: CDR1 ENHRY and CDR2 SYGVKD.

The V call is TRBV30, the J call TRBJ2-5; a possible D gene is TRBD2 (6 bases). The CDR3 contains 15 residues. Trimming cost V 0 bases and J 3 bases, with 14 bases left between them. Germline V gene sequence: CDR1 GTSNPN, CDR2 SVGIG (reference sequence). The CDR3 loop reads CAWSVTGIAEETQYF. The CDR3 DNA sequence: TGTGCCTGGAGTGTAACGGGAATAGCGGAAGAGACCCAGTACTTC.

This chain joins TRBV7-6 and TRBJ1-1; no firm D call. The germline V gene has CDR1 SGHVS and CDR2 FNYEAQ. V lost 4 bases to trimming and J lost 5 bases, with 11 bases between them. This CDR3 contains 13 residues. The CDR3 DNA follows: TGTGCCAGCAGCTCCAATGCCAGAACTGAAGCTTTCTTT. Its translation is CASSSNARTEAFF.

The rearrangement links TRBV7-8 to TRBJ2-1, with D possibly matching TRBD2 (5 bases). The CDR3 is 17 amino acids. Germline CDR1 is SGHVS and CDR2 is FQNEAQ. The V gene lost 1 base and the J gene lost 6 bases, with 19 bases spanning the gap. CDR3 amino acids: CASSLVGWLAGSNEQFF. The DNA of the CDR3 is TGTGCCAGCAGCTTAGTGGGATGGCTAGCCGGCTCCAATGAGCAGTTCTTC.

A word on this clone: This sample includes further DNA sequences coding for the same CDR3. The chain couples TRBV15 to TRBJ2-1, with 9 bases fitting TRBD1. The CDR3 is 15 amino acids. Germline lookup yields CDR1 LNHNV and CDR2 YYDKDF (reference sequence). With V trimmed by 2 bases and J by 2 bases, 1 base remained unmatched. In nucleotides, the CDR3 is TGTGCCACCAGCAGAAGGACAGGGGCCTACAATGAGCAGTTCTTC. Its translation is CATSRRTGAYNEQFF.

The V gene is TRBV6-5, the J gene TRBJ2-7, with 8 bases aligning to TRBD2. Unmatched junction bases numbered 12, after V lost 10 bases and J lost 7 bases. CDR3 length: 13 amino acids. Germline V lookup: CDR1 MNHEY, CDR2 SVGAGI. The CDR3 spells CATASPGGWEQYF. CDR3 nucleotide sequence: TGTGCCACCGCGTCGCCGGGGGGGTGGGAGCAGTACTTC.

This chain joins TRBV5-8 and TRBJ2-1; D may match TRBD1 or TRBD2 (5 bases each). This CDR3 is 13 amino acids long. Germline CDR1 and CDR2: SGHTS and YDEGEE. V was pared by 6 bases and J by 6 bases, with 13 bases between. The CDR3 here is CASTRWGSNEQFF. The CDR3 DNA reads TGTGCCAGCACCCGGTGGGGGTCCAATGAGCAGTTCTTC.

This chain uses TRBV7-9 with TRBJ2-7, with TRBD1 matching over 7 bases. CDR3 length: 14 residues. V lost 7 bases to trimming and J lost 9 bases; unmatched junction nucleotides: 15. Germline CDR1 reads SEHNR; CDR2 reads FQNEAQ (reference sequence). CDR3 loop: CASKPMDRIGGQYF. The CDR3 DNA follows: TGTGCCAGCAAACCAATGGACAGGATAGGGGGGCAGTACTTC.

The V call is TRBV25-1, the J call TRBJ2-2, with a weak D call TRBD2 (5 bases). Germline CDR1 reads MGHDK; CDR2 reads SYGVNS. The ends were cut back, 6 bases at V and 5 bases at J, with 13 bases in the middle. The CDR3 length is 14 residues. CDR3 residues: CASSDYFITGELFF. The CDR3 bases are TGTGCCAGCAGCGACTACTTTATAACCGGGGAGCTGTTTTTT.

This sequence joins TRBV7-2 and TRBJ2-7; maybe TRBD1 (7 bases). The CDR3 has 14 residues. V lost 5 bases, J lost 2 bases, and 13 bases lay in between. CDR1 and CDR2 from the germline V gene are SGHTA and FQGNSA. CDR3 protein: CASSRPGGTYEQYF. The CDR3 DNA is TGTGCCAGCAGCCGCCCAGGGGGGACCTACGAGCAGTACTTC.

About this clone itself: Different DNA sequences within this sample yield the same CDR3. The chain couples TRBV27 to TRBJ1-5, with D maybe TRBD1 (5 bases). From germline, CDR1 is MNHEY and CDR2 SMNVEV (reference sequence). CDR3 length equals 12 residues. Trimming removed 5 bases at V and 7 bases at J, with 9 bases between. Here the CDR3 DNA reads TGTGCCAGCAGTCGGGGGGGACAGCCCCAGCATTTT. Translated: CASSRGGQPQHF.

This rearrangement joins TRBV20-1 to TRBJ2-3; no reliable D call. CDR1 and CDR2 (germline): DFQATT, SNEGSKA (reference sequence). The CDR3 consists of 11 residues. V was clipped by 7 bases and J by 1 base, with 6 bases between them. CDR3 nucleotides: TGCAGTGAACAACGCACAGATACGCAGTATTTT. It encodes CSEQRTDTQYF.

This clone appeared once. The same CDR3 can be traced to other DNA sequences in this sample. V usage is TRBV7-9 and J usage is TRBJ2-1; unclear D gene. Germline V gives CDR1 SEHNR, CDR2 FQNEAQ (reference sequence). This CDR3 is built from 12 residues. The V and J ends lost 3 bases and 8 bases respectively, with 8 bases between them. CDR3 sequence reads: CASSLIGDEQFF. The CDR3 DNA reads as TGTGCCAGCAGCTTGATTGGGGATGAGCAGTTCTTC. The entire variable domain, with the rest obtained from reference TRBV7-9 and TRBJ2-1, is as follows: DTGVSQNPRHKITKRGQNVTFRCDPISEHNRLYWYRQTLGQGPEFLTYFQNEAQLEKSRLLSDRFSAERPKGSFSTLEIQRTEQGDSAMYLCASSLIGDEQFFGPGTRLTVL.

The chain employs TRBV6-1 and TRBJ1-2; tentative D call: TRBD1 (6 bases). The length of the CDR3 is 13 residues. Trimming removed 11 bases from V and 5 bases from J, with 18 bases in between. The germline V gene encodes CDR1 MNHNS and CDR2 SASEGT. The CDR3 is CAAMGAGRYGYTF. CDR3 nucleotide sequence: TGTGCCGCCATGGGGGCAGGGAGGTATGGCTACACCTTC.

The rearrangement uses TRBV6-1 and TRBJ2-7; 9 nucleotides agree with TRBD1. The CDR3 sequence is 15 residues long. J gave up 3 bases and V 1 base, and 4 bases lay outside the gene matches. In germline, CDR1 is MNHNS, CDR2 SASEGT. CDR3 region: CASSEDRGRIYEQYF. CDR3 DNA: TGTGCCAGCAGTGAAGACAGGGGGCGGATCTACGAGCAGTACTTC.

The chain is built from TRBV7-2 and TRBJ1-5; TRBD1 matches at 7 bases. The V and J ends lost 2 bases and 7 bases, in that order; junction bases with no gene match: 5. CDR3 size: 14 residues. In germline, CDR1 is SGHTA, CDR2 FQGNSA. The CDR3, as DNA: TGTGCCAGCAGCTTATCAGGGGGTGAGCAGCCCCAGCATTTT. The encoded protein is CASSLSGGEQPQHF.

This clone was observed a few times. V usage is TRBV19 and J usage is TRBJ1-2; no firm D call. Trimming pared 7 bases from V and 4 bases from J, leaving 7 bases between. The CDR3 extends over 11 amino acids. Germline assignment: CDR1 LNHDA and CDR2 SQIVND (reference sequence). CDR3 region: CASKEVYGYTF. Written as DNA, the CDR3 is TGTGCCAGTAAGGAGGTCTATGGCTACACCTTC.

The chain links TRBV7-9 to TRBJ1-4; D unclear. Germline CDR1 SEHNR, CDR2 FQNEAQ (reference sequence). This CDR3 contains 12 residues. Trimming removed 6 bases at V and 7 bases at J, with 9 bases between. The chain's CDR3 is CASSRGSEKLFF. The CDR3 DNA reads as TGTGCCAGCAGTCGAGGGAGTGAAAAACTGTTTTTT.

This clone was seen a single time. The J gene is TRBJ1-5, the V gene TRBV6-5; D is unclear. The ends were cut back, 6 bases at V and 0 bases at J, with 12 bases in the middle. CDR3 length: 15 amino acids. The germline gives CDR1 MNHEY, CDR2 SVGAGI. The CDR3 sequence is CASSSGPHSNQPQHF. CDR3 nucleotide sequence: TGTGCCAGCAGCTCCGGACCGCATAGCAATCAGCCCCAGCATTTT.

The chain has TRBV7-2 and TRBJ2-1; D remains ambiguous. Trimming took off 5 bases at V and 8 bases at J, with 10 bases between the two ends. Per germline, CDR1 SGHTA and CDR2 FQGNSA. This CDR3 spans 12 amino acids. Here the CDR3 DNA reads TGTGCCAGCAGCCCGGAGTTGCATGAGCAGTTCTTC. Encoded protein: CASSPELHEQFF.

V usage is TRBV11-3 and J usage is TRBJ1-1; D is unresolved. CDR3 length: 13 residues. The germline V gene has CDR1 SGHNT and CDR2 YENEEA. Trimming took off 5 bases at V and 4 bases at J, with 11 bases between the two ends. The CDR3 bases are TGTGCCAGCAGCAAGGTGGGGTCCACTGAAGCTTTCTTT. It codes for CASSKVGSTEAFF.